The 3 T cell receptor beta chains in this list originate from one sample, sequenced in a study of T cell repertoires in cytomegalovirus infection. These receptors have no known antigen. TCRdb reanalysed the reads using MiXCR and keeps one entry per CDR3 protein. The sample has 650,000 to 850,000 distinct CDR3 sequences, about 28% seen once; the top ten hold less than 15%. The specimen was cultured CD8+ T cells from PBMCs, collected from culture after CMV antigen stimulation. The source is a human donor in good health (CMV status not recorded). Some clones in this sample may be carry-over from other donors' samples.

CDR3 DNA sequence: TGTGCCAGCAGATTACCAGGGGCGGGTCAGCCCCAGCATTTT. Translated: CASRLPGAGQPQHF. This chain joins TRBV6-5 and TRBJ1-5, with D tentatively TRBD1 (6 bases). The CDR3 is 14 amino acids. Germline assignment: CDR1 MNHEY and CDR2 SVGAGI. The ends were cut back, 6 bases at V and 6 bases at J, with 15 bases in the middle.

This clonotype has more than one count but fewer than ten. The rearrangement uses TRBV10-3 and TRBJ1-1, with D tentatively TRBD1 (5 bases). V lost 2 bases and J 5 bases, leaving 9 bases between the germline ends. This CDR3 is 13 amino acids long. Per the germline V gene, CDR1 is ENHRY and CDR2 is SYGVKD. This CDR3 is CAISEPGGTEAFF. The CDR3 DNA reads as TGTGCCATCAGTGAGCCCGGGGGTACTGAAGCTTTCTTT.

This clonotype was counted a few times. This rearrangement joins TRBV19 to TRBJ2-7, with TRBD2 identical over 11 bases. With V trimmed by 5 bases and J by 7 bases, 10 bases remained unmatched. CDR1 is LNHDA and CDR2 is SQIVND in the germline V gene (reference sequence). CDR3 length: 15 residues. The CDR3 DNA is TGTGCCAGTAGTGGGACTAGCGGTGGGGGATTTGAGCAGTACTTC. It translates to CASSGTSGGGFEQYF.